Reported below is one T cell receptor beta chain. Its antigen has not been determined. The sample holds no much larger clone one base away, and base qualities are not on file. The sequencer listed for this sample is Illumina NovaSeq 6000. Using 5'RACE with constant-segment primers, TCRalpha and TCRbeta cDNA libraries were constructed, with sample barcodes and unique molecular identifiers added in the process. RNA was extracted from every sample with Trizol reagent. Library amplification was performed in two PCR steps, and a second sample barcode and Illumina TruSeq adapters were introduced in the second step. Libraries were sequenced on an Illumina NovaSeq with 2 x 150 bp paired-end reads. Processing in the source paper ran as follows. Demultiplexing of reads and collapsing into UMI-guided consensus sequences were performed with migec v1.2.7. With mixcr v2.1.11, UMI consensuses were aligned to TRA and TRB V and J templates and assembled into clonotypes. Expanded or contracted clonotypes were those called significant by both edgeR and NoisET, with noise models trained on biological replicates. For edgeR calls, the thresholds were a false discovery rate-adjusted p below 0.01 and a log2 fold-change of 1. As an exploratory analysis of dynamics, max-normalized trajectories of the 1000 most abundant clonotypes were examined with PCA combined with hierarchical clustering. Separately sequenced CD4+ and CD8+ repertoires were used to assign a CD4 or CD8 phenotype to each responding clone. TCRdb reran the public reads through fastp at Q25 and MiXCR, keeping productive beta chains. All rows with the same CDR3 protein become a single entry with the most common DNA and genes. TCRdb's processing, not the authors' own work, is the source of the V and J calls. Counted in this sample were just under 350,000 distinct CDR3 sequences; about an eighth of them appeared once. The ten most abundant clones make up 20% to 25% of the sample.

This entry belongs to a study of T-cell memory formation after mild COVID-19 (dated by TCRdb to about 2021). Context from the whole study: Most TCR sequence clusters were specific to one of the two donors. The cohort was made up of two young adult volunteers, one female and one male, who were previously healthy. In a couple of donors, T-cell clones that expanded and contracted after mild COVID-19 were followed by sequencing TCRalpha and TCRbeta repertoires longitudinally.

Ficoll-Paque density gradient centrifugation was the method used to isolate PBMCs. Beyond this particular receptor, the publication reports: Balanced CD4/CD8 phenotypes were observed for clones contracting from day 15 to 85, whereas a bias towards CD4+ was observed for a second wave of clones expanding from day 15 to 37. Contracting CD4+ clones were located mainly in the CM and EM memory subsets, whereas CD8+ clones were found to be enriched in EMRA. Whether the second-wave clones peaking on day 37 were SARS-CoV-2 specific was not confirmed. Only two mild cases were covered in the study, and larger cohorts including severe cases with pre-infection samples were considered necessary. Some responding clones were detected in pre-infection memory, suggesting pre-existing cross-reactive memory T cells joined the SARS-CoV-2 response.

The CDR3 spans 15 residues, from the cysteine through the phenylalanine. Just the 45-base CDR3 DNA is kept, in frame starting at base 1. V sheds 4 bases and J sheds 4 bases, leaving 16 bases between their ends. Per the germline V gene (reference sequence), LNHNV is the CDR1 and YYDKDF is the CDR2. This clonotype originated in a man younger than 30 who had mild COVID-19 (a few samples of this study predate the infection). The sample titles of this study are shuffled in the database, so cell type and time point are left out; the donor was told from shared clones. This chain is built from TRBV15 and TRBJ1-1; confidence is insufficient to name the D gene. Sequenced: PBMCs or a T cell subset sorted from them (not recorded which). The CDR3 reads CATSTYVGLLTEAFF. The DNA reads TGTGCCACCAGCACATATGTTGGATTACTCACTGAAGCTTTCTTT.